This TCR beta chain was sequenced during a study of blood T cell repertoires in COVID-19. Study-wide background: Nucleic acid was either cDNA or gDNA, and it came from T cells, B-cell-depleted T cells, or PBMCs.

Assignments of participants to cohorts depended upon their own reported clinical history. Clones were read by immunoSEQ multiplex PCR, and TCRdb kept only the in-frame ones, dropping some. The sample shows roughly 300,000 clones, approximately 84% of them seen only once. This CDR3 spans 15 amino acids. The germline gives CDR1 SGHRS, CDR2 YFSETQ. Germline trimming cut 0 bases from V and 4 bases from J; bases unmatched to any gene: 5. This TCR was sampled from a woman aged 18-29 years who had recovered from COVID-19. Sequenced: PBMCs or T cells enriched from blood (not recorded which). This chain connects TRBV5-1 to TRBJ2-7; TRBD2 aligns across 9 bases. The CDR3 here is CASSLVAGEWYEQYF. The CDR3 DNA follows: TGCGCCAGCAGCTTGGTAGCGGGAGAATGGTACGAGCAGTACTTC.